The present T cell receptor (beta chain) was sequenced within a study of T cells in Graves' hyperthyroidism and ophthalmopathy. In the ophthalmopathy cohort, Clinical Activity Score was at least 3, NOSPECS grade at least 4, and duration under 3 months. Exclusion followed for patients with uncontrolled infection, other autoimmune disease, pregnancy or lactation. A note on this clonotype: Its antigen is as yet unknown.

Study-wide points: Blood also carried most thyroid clonotypes expanded above 0.001. Ophthalmopathy could be told apart from stable hyperthyroidism with a 13 V-J model.

The TCR beta CDR3 regions underwent amplification using RNA transcripts as the source. The primer set for the first-round RT-PCR of the TCR CDR3 was HTBI. TCRdb analysed the multiplex PCR reads with MiXCR anew, one entry per CDR3 protein. The top ten hold around 50% of the sample, which has almost 500,000 distinct CDR3 sequences, about 22% seen once. CDR1 and CDR2 (germline): SGHRS, YFSETQ. The CDR3 has 14 amino acids. The V gene end was trimmed by 4 bases and the J gene end by 5 bases; junction bases not matched to a gene: 8. V gene TRBV5-1 combines with J gene TRBJ2-5; the match to TRBD1 covers 7 bases. The sample comprised blood. The sequence came from a woman in her seventies with Graves' ophthalmopathy. CDR3 in DNA: TGCGCCAGCAGCCCGGGACAGACTGGGGAGACCCAGTACTTC. This gives the protein CASSPGQTGETQYF.